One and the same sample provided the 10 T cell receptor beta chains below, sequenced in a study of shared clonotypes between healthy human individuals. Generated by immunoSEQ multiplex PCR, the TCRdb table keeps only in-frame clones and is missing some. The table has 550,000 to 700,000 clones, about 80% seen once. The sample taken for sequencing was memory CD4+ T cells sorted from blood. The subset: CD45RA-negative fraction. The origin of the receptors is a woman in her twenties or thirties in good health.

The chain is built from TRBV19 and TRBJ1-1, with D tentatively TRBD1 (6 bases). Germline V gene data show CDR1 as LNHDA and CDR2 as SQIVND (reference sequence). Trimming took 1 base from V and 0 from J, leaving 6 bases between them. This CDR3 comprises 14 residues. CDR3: CASSIGTVNTEAFF. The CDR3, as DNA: TGTGCCAGTAGTATAGGGACAGTGAACACTGAAGCTTTCTTT.

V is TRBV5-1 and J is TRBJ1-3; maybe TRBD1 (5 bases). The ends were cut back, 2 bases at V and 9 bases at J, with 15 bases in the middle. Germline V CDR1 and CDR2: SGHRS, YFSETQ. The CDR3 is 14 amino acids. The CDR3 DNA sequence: TGCGCCAGCAGCTTCCAGGACGGGACGACCACCATATATTTT. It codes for CASSFQDGTTTIYF.

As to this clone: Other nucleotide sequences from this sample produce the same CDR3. The CDR3 spells CASSPGTGDNEQFF. CDR3 sequence (DNA): TGTGCCAGCTCACCCGGGACAGGGGACAATGAGCAGTTCTTC. This chain joins TRBV18 and TRBJ2-1; TRBD1 matches at 10 bases. V lost 3 bases, J lost 5 bases, and 1 base stayed unmatched. Germline lookup yields CDR1 KGHSH and CDR2 LQKENI. CDR3 length: 14 amino acids.

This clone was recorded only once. The CDR3 region is CASRGRLAGAPDTQYF. The CDR3 DNA sequence: TGTGCCAGTAGGGGGAGACTAGCGGGGGCACCAGATACGCAGTATTTT. The gene calls are TRBV19 and TRBJ2-3; TRBD2 matches 12 bases. Germline-derived CDR1 and CDR2 are LNHDA and SQIVND (reference sequence). The CDR3 is 16 amino acids. After removal of 6 bases from V and 4 bases from J, the junction contained 8 bases not matched to a gene. The whole variable domain, filled in from reference TRBV19 and TRBJ2-3, reads DGGITQSPKYLFRKEGQNVTLSCEQNLNHDAMYWYRQDPGQGLRLIYYSQIVNDFQKGDIAEGYSVSREKKESFPLTVTSAQKNPTAFYLCASRGRLAGAPDTQYFGPGTRLTVL.

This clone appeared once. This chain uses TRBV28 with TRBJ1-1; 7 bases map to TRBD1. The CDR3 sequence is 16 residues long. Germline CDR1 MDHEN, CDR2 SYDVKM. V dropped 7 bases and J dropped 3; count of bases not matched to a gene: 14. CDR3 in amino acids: CASTSTGAAVYTEAFF. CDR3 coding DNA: TGTGCCAGCACCTCTACAGGGGCCGCCGTTTACACTGAAGCTTTCTTT.

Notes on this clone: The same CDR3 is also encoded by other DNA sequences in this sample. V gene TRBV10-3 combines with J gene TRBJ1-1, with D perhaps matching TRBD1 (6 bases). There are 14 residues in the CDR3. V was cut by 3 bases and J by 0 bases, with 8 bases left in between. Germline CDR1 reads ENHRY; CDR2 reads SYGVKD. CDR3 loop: CAISDQGLNTEAFF. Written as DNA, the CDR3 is TGTGCCATCAGTGATCAGGGGCTGAACACTGAAGCTTTCTTT.

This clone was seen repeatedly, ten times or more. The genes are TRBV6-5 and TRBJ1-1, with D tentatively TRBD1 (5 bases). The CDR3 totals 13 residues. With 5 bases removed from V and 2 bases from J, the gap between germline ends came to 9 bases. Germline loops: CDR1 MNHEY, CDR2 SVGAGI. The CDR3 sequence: CASSHGGNTEAFF. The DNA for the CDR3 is TGTGCCAGCAGTCACGGGGGAAACACTGAAGCTTTCTTT.

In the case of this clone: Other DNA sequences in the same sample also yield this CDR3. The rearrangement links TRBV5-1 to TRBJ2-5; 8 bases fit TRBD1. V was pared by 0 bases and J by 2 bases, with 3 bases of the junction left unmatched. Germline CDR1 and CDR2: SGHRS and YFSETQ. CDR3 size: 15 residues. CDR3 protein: CASSLGDRSQETQYF. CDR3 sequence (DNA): TGCGCCAGCAGCTTGGGGGACAGGAGTCAAGAGACCCAGTACTTC.

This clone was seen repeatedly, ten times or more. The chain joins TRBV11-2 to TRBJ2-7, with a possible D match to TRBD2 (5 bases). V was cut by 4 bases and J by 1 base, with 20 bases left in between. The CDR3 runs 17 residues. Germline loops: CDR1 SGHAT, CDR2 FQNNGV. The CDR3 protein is CASSSTNPEVGSYEQYF. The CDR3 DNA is TGTGCCAGCAGCTCCACCAACCCGGAGGTAGGATCCTACGAGCAGTACTTC.

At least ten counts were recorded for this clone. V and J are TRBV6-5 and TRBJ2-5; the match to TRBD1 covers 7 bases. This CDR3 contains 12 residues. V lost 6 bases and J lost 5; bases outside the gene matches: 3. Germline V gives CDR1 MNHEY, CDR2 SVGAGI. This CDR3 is CASRKQGETQYF. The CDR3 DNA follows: TGTGCCAGCAGAAAACAGGGGGAGACCCAGTACTTC.